Presented here are 8 T cell receptor beta chains from one specimen sequenced in a study of cytomegalovirus exposure and HLA in healthy donors. PCR used 60 Vbeta primers and 13 Jbeta primers. The method was immunoSEQ multiplex PCR; TCRdb's version includes in-frame clones alone and lacks a portion of them. The data show roughly 73,000 clones, about 81% seen once. The material sequenced was PBMCs. These TCRs come from a man aged 65 to 85 in good health and CMV-seronegative.

The V gene is TRBV4-2, the J gene TRBJ2-7, with D possibly matching TRBD1 (6 bases). V was shortened by 3 bases and J by 2 bases, with 14 bases between the two germline ends. Germline CDR1 LGHNA, CDR2 YNFKEQ. The CDR3 is made up of 15 amino acids. CDR3 sequence (DNA): TGTGCCAGCAGCCATAGGGGGACACCCACCTACGAGCAGTACTTC. Translation: CASSHRGTPTYEQYF.

The gene calls are TRBV2 and TRBJ2-1, with a possible D match to TRBD2 (5 bases). This CDR3 contains 11 residues. The germline CDR1 and CDR2 sequences are SNHLY and FYNNEI. V gave up 6 bases and J gave up 12 bases, with 12 bases separating them. The CDR3 nucleotides read TGTGCCAGCAGGAGAGACGGGATGCAGTTCTTC. Its translation: CASRRDGMQFF.

The J gene is TRBJ1-1, the V gene TRBV6-5, with TRBD1 matching over 7 bases. This CDR3 has 14 amino acids. J lost 6 bases, V lost 6 bases, and 10 bases had no gene match. Germline assignment: CDR1 MNHEY and CDR2 SVGAGI. The CDR3 coding sequence is TGTGCCAGCAGACCCGGACAGGCCTGGCCTGAAGCTTTCTTT. Its translation: CASRPGQAWPEAFF.

V is TRBV7-2 and J is TRBJ1-2; 8 bases align to TRBD1. There are 16 residues in the CDR3. Per germline, CDR1 SGHTA and CDR2 FQGNSA. V was clipped by 5 bases and J by 0 bases; unmatched bases: 8. The CDR3 nucleotides read TGTGCCAGCAGCCAAACCCGGACAGGGTCTAACTATGGCTACACCTTC. Translation: CASSQTRTGSNYGYTF. The full variable domain, completed using reference TRBV7-2 and TRBJ1-2, is GAGVSQSPSNKVTEKGKDVELRCDPISGHTALYWYRQSLGQGLEFLIYFQGNSAPDKSGLPSDRFSAERTGGSVSTLTIQRTQQEDSAVYLCASSQTRTGSNYGYTFGSGTRLTVV.

This rearrangement joins TRBV14 to TRBJ2-3; TRBD2 is a possible D gene (6 bases). Per germline, CDR1 SGHDN and CDR2 FVKESK. Trimming cost V 1 base and J 2 bases, with 13 bases left between them. This CDR3 contains 16 residues. The CDR3 here is CASSQVRTDYTDTQYF. The DNA of the CDR3 is TGTGCCAGCAGCCAAGTTCGGACGGACTACACAGATACGCAGTATTTT.

V gene TRBV11-2 combines with J gene TRBJ2-7, with TRBD1 identical over 7 bases. The germline gives CDR1 SGHAT, CDR2 FQNNGV. This CDR3 has 13 residues. The ends lost 5 bases at V and 0 bases at J; junction bases unmatched: 1. The CDR3 nucleotides read TGTGCCAGCAGCCGGGACAGCTCCTACGAGCAGTACTTC. As protein: CASSRDSSYEQYF.

The rearrangement joins TRBV11-2 to TRBJ2-1; TRBD2 matches 14 bases. V gave up 6 bases and J gave up 6 bases; unmatched junction bases: 4. The CDR3 sequence is 15 residues long. The germline gives CDR1 SGHAT, CDR2 FQNNGV. As DNA, the CDR3 is TGTGCCAGCAGGGGACTAGCGGGAGTCTCCAATGAGCAGTTCTTC. It translates to CASRGLAGVSNEQFF.

Only a few counts were recorded for this clone. The rearrangement joins TRBV2 to TRBJ1-2, with 9 positions matching TRBD1. Germline lookup yields CDR1 SNHLY and CDR2 FYNNEI. The ends lost 8 bases at V and 7 bases at J; junction bases unmatched: 5. CDR3 length: 12 residues. Here the CDR3 reads CASGGTGIGYTF. The CDR3 DNA sequence: TGTGCCAGCGGAGGGACAGGGATTGGCTACACCTTC.